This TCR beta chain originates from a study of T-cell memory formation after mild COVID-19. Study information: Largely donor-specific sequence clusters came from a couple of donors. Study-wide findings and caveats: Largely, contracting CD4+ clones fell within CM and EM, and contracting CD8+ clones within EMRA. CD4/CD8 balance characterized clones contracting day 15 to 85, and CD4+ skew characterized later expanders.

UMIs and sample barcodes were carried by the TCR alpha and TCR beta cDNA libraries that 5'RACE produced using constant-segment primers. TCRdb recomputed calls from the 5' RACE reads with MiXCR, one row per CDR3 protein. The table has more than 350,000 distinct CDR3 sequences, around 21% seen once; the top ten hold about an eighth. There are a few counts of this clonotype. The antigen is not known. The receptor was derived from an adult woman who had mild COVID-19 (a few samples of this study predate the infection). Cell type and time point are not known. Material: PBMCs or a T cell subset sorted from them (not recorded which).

CDR3 residues: CASGGGSGEQFF. CDR3 DNA: TGTGCCAGCGGGGGAGGGTCGGGTGAGCAGTTCTTC. The chain combines TRBV9 with TRBJ2-1, with 7 bases matching TRBD2. Germline V gene data show CDR1 as SGDLS and CDR2 as YYNGEE. V shed 7 bases and J 9 bases; nucleotides not matched to a gene: 7. CDR3 length: 12 amino acids.